This T cell receptor (beta chain) is from a study of control samples from healthy donors and cancer patients (dated by TCRdb to 2020 to 2021). V is shortened by 5 bases, J by 5 bases, and the region joining them spans 9 bases. The CDR3 measures 12 amino acids from cysteine to phenylalanine. The CDR3 DNA has 36 bases and is translated from base 1. From a lookup of the germline V gene (reference sequence), CDR1 and CDR2 are SEHNR and FQNEAQ. Libraries were prepared through the immunoSEQ multiplex PCR assay. In its TCRdb copy, this immuneACCESS table keeps in-frame sequences only and misses some clones. Where compared with another copy, unresolved V genes explain less than half of these, and the others have no known cause. This sample comprises 100,000 to 150,000 clones, 75% to 95% of them detected only once. The ten largest clones capture around 2.3% of the sample. Points on this clone: Its antigen target is currently unknown. Base qualities are missing; no much larger clone stands one base away.

The material sequenced was blood. The chain links TRBV7-9 with TRBJ2-5, with the D gene uncertain. This TCR was sampled from a man in his forties in good health. This receptor has the CDR3 CASSPDTETQYF. The sequenced DNA is TGTGCCAGCAGCCCAGACACGGAGACCCAGTACTTC. The entire variable domain, with the stretches around the CDR3 drawn from the reference TRBV7-9 and TRBJ2-5 proteins, is DTGVSQNPRHKITKRGQNVTFRCDPISEHNRLYWYRQTLGQGPEFLTYFQNEAQLEKSRLLSDRFSAERPKGSFSTLEIQRTEQGDSAMYLCASSPDTETQYFGPGTRLLVL.